This T cell receptor beta chain comes out of a study of glioma-infiltrating T cells after dendritic cell vaccination. The PCR used 60 V beta and 13 J beta primers. The method was immunoSEQ multiplex PCR; TCRdb's version includes in-frame clones alone and lacks a portion of them. The table has about 50,000 clones, 85% to 90% seen once. V gave up 10 bases and J gave up 4 bases, with 16 bases separating them. Germline CDR1 is WSHSY and CDR2 is SAAADI. The CDR3 covers 14 residues. The source was blood, collected before dendritic cell vaccination. The chain links TRBV10-2 to TRBJ2-2; D possibly corresponds to TRBD1 (5 bases). The TCR comes from a human donor with glioblastoma. In DNA, the CDR3 is TGCGCCACCCCCGCAGGGTCGGGCACCGGGGAGCTGTTTTTT. Its protein product is CATPAGSGTGELFF.